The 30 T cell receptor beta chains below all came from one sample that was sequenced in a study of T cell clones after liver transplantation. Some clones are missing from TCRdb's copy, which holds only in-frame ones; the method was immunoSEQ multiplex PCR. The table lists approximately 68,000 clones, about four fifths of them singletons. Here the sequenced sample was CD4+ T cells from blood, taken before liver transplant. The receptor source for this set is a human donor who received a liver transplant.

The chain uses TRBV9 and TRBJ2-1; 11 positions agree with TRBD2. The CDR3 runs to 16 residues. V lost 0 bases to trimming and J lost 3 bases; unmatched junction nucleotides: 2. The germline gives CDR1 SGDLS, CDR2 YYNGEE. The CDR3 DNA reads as TGTGCCAGCAGCGTAGAGGGACTAGCGGTCTACAATGAGCAGTTCTTC. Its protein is CASSVEGLAVYNEQFF.

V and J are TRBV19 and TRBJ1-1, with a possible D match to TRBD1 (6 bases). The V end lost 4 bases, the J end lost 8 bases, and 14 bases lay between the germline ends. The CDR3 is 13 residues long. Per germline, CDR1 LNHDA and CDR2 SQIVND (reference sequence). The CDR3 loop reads CASSTQTGGEAFF. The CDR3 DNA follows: TGTGCCAGTAGTACCCAGACAGGAGGCGAAGCTTTCTTT.

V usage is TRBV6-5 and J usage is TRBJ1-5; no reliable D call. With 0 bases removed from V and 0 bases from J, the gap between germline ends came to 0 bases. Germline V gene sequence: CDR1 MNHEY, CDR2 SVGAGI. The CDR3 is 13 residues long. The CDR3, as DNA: TGTGCCAGCAGTTACTCTAGCAATCAGCCCCAGCATTTT. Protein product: CASSYSSNQPQHF.

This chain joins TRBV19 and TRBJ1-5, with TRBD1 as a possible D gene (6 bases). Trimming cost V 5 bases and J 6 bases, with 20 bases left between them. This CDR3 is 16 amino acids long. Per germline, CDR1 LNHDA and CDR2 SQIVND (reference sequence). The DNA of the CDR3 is TGTGCCAGTAGTCCCCGGCCGGGCAGGGGAAGTCAGCCCCAGCATTTT. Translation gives CASSPRPGRGSQPQHF. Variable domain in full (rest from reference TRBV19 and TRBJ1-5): DGGITQSPKYLFRKEGQNVTLSCEQNLNHDAMYWYRQDPGQGLRLIYYSQIVNDFQKGDIAEGYSVSREKKESFPLTVTSAQKNPTAFYLCASSPRPGRGSQPQHFGDGTRLSIL.

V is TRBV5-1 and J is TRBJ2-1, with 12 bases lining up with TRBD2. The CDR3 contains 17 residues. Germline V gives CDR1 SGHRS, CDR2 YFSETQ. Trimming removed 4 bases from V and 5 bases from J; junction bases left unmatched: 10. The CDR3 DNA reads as TGCGCCAGCAGCCCGAGTACTAGCGGGAGGTTAAACAATGAGCAGTTCTTC. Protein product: CASSPSTSGRLNNEQFF.

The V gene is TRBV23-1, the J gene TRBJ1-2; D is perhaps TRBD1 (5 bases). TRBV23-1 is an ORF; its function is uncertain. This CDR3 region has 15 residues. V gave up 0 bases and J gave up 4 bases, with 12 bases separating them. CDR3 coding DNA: TGCGCCAGCAGTCAATCGCGGGGACCGGCCTATGGCTACACCTTC. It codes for CASSQSRGPAYGYTF.

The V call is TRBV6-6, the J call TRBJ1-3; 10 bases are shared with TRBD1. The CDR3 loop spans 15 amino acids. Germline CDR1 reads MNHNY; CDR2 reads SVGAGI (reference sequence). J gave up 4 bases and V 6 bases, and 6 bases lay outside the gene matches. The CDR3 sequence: CASRSGTGVGNTIYF. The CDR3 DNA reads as TGTGCCAGCAGGTCCGGGACAGGGGTGGGAAACACCATATATTTT.

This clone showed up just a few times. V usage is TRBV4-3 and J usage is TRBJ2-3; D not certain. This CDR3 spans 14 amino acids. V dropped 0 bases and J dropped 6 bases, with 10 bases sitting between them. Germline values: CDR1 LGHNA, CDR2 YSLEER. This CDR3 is CASSQEQRMDTQYF. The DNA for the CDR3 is TGCGCCAGCAGCCAAGAACAACGAATGGATACGCAGTATTTT.

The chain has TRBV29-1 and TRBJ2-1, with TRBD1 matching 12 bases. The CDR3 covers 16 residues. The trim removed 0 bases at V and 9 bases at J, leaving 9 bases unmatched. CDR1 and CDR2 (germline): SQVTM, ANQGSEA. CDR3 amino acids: CSVEDPGQGAQGEQFF. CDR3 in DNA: TGCAGCGTTGAAGATCCGGGACAGGGGGCACAGGGTGAGCAGTTCTTC.

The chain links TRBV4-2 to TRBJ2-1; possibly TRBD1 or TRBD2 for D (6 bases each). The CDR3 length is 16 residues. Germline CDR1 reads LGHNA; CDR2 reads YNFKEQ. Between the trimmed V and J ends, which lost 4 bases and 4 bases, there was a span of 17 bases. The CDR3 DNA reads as TGTGCCAGCAGCCCCGGGGGCCAGACCCTTTACAATGAGCAGTTCTTC. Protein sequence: CASSPGGQTLYNEQFF.

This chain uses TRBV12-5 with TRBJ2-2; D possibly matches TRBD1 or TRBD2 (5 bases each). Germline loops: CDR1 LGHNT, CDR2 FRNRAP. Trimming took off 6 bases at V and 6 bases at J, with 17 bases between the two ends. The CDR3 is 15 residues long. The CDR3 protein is CASGSGHPGAGELFF. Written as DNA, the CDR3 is TGTGCTAGTGGCTCAGGACATCCCGGGGCCGGGGAGCTGTTTTTT. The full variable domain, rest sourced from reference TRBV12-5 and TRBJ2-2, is DARVTQTPRHKVTEMGQEVTMRCQPILGHNTVFWYRQTMMQGLELLAYFRNRAPLDDSGMPKDRFSAEMPDATLATLKIQPSEPRDSAVYFCASGSGHPGAGELFFGEGSRLTVL.

The CDR3 sequence: CASSFPGNTIYF. CDR3 coding DNA: TGTGCCAGCAGTTTCCCGGGAAACACCATATATTTT. This sequence joins TRBV25-1 and TRBJ1-3; D gene ambiguous. V was trimmed by 5 bases and J by 4 bases, leaving 6 bases between them. This CDR3 contains 12 residues. CDR1 and CDR2 (germline): MGHDK, SYGVNS.

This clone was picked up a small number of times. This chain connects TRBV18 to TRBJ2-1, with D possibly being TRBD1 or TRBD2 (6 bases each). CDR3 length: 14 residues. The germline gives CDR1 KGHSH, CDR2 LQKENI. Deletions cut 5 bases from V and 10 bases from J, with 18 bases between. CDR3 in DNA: TGTGCCAGCTCAATGGACGATACAGGGAGGGAGCAGTTCTTC. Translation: CASSMDDTGREQFF.

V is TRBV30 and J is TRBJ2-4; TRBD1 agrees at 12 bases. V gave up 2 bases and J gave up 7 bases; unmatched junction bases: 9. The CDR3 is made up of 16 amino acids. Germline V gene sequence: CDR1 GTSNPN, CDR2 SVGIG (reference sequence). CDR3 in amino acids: CAWSPPGTGGWNIQYF. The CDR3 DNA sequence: TGTGCCTGGAGTCCCCCCGGGACAGGGGGCTGGAACATTCAGTACTTC.

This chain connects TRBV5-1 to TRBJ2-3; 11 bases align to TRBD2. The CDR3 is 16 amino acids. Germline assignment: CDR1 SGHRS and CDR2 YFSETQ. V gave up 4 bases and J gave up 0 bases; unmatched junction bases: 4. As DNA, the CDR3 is TGCGCCAGCAGCCCCGGGACTAGCGGTAGCACAGATACGCAGTATTTT. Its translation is CASSPGTSGSTDTQYF.

The CDR3, as DNA: TGTGCCAGCAGCGGAAGACAGGGCGGCTATGGCTACACCTTC. Translating it yields CASSGRQGGYGYTF. The V gene is TRBV9, the J gene TRBJ1-2; 7 nucleotides agree with TRBD1. The CDR3 totals 14 residues. Trimming at V came to 3 bases and at J to 4 bases, leaving 6 bases not matched to a gene. Germline CDR1 SGDLS, CDR2 YYNGEE.

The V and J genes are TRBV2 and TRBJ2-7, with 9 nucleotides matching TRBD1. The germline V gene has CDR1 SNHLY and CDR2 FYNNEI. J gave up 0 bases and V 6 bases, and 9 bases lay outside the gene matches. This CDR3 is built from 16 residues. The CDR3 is CASRSQGARSSYEQYF. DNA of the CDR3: TGTGCCAGCAGATCACAGGGGGCTAGGAGCTCCTACGAGCAGTACTTC.

The chain's CDR3 is CASSLDGGGSTDTQYF. For the CDR3, the DNA is TGCGCCAGCAGCTTGGATGGCGGAGGTAGCACAGATACGCAGTATTTT. The V call is TRBV5-1, the J call TRBJ2-3, with D possibly matching TRBD2 (5 bases). Germline V gene lookup returns CDR1 SGHRS and CDR2 YFSETQ. The CDR3 covers 16 residues. The V and J ends lost 0 bases and 0 bases respectively, with 11 bases between them.

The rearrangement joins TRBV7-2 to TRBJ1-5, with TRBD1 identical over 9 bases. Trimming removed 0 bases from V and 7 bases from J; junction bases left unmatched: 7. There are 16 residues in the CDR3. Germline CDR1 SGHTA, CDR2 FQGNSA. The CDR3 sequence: CASSLAGTGTGQPQHF. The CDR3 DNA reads TGTGCCAGCAGCTTAGCCGGGACAGGGACAGGGCAGCCCCAGCATTTT.

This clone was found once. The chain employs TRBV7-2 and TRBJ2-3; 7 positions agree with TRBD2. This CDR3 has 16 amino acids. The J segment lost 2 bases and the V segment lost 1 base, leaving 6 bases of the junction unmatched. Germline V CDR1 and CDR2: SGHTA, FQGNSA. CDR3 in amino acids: CASSLGRDYSTDTQYF. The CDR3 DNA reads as TGTGCCAGCAGCTTAGGGCGGGACTACTCCACAGATACGCAGTATTTT.

The CDR3 bases are TGTGCCAGCTCAACGGGGGGGCTAGCGGGAGCAAATGAGCAGTTCTTC. Its protein product is CASSTGGLAGANEQFF. This sequence joins TRBV18 and TRBJ2-1; 10 bases fit TRBD2. V was clipped by 5 bases and J by 7 bases; unmatched bases: 11. Germline V gene sequence: CDR1 KGHSH, CDR2 LQKENI. This CDR3 is 16 amino acids long.

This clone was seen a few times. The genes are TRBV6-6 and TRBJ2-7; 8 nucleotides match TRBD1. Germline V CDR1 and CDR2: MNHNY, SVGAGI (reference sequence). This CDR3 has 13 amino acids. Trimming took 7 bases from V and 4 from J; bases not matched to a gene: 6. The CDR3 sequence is CASTTTGAYEQYF. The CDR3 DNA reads TGTGCCAGCACCACGACAGGGGCATACGAGCAGTACTTC.

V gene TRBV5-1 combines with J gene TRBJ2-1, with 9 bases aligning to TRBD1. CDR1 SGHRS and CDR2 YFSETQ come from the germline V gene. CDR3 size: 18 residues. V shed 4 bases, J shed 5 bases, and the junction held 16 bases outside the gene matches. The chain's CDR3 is CASSPGRDRAIIDNEQFF. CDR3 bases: TGCGCCAGCAGCCCGGGCCGGGACAGGGCCATCATCGACAATGAGCAGTTCTTC.

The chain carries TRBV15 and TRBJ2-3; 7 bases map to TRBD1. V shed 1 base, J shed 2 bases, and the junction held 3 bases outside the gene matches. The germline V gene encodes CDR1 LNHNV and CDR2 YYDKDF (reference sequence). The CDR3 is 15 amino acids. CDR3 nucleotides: TGTGCCACCAGCAGAGGACAGGGTTACACAGATACGCAGTATTTT. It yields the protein CATSRGQGYTDTQYF.

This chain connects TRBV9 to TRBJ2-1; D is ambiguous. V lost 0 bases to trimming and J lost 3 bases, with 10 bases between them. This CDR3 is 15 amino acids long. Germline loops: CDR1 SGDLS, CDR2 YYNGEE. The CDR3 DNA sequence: TGTGCCAGCAGCGTAGATGGAAACGGCTACAATGAGCAGTTCTTC. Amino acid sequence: CASSVDGNGYNEQFF.

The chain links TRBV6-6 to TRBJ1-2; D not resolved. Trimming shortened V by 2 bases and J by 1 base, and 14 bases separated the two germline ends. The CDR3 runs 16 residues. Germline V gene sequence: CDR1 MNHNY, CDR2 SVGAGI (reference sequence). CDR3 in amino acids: CASSYDTSADNYGYTF. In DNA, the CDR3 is TGTGCCAGCAGTTACGACACCTCGGCGGATAACTATGGCTACACCTTC.

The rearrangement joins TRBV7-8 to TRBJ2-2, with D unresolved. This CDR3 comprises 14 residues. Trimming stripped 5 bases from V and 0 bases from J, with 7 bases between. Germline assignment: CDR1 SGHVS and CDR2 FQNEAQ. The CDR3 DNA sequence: TGTGCCAGCAGCACCCTGTCGAACACCGGGGAGCTGTTTTTT. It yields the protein CASSTLSNTGELFF.

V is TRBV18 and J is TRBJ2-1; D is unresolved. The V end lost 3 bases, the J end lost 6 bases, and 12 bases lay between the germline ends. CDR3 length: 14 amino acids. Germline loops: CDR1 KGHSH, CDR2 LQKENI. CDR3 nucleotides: TGTGCCAGCTCACCTTGGACGAAGACCAATGAGCAGTTCTTC. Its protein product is CASSPWTKTNEQFF.

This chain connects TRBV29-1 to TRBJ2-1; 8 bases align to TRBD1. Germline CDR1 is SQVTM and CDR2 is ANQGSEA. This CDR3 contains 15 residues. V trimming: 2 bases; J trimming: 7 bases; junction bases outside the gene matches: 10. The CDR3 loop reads CSVETLPGGENEQFF. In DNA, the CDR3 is TGCAGCGTTGAAACCCTCCCAGGGGGCGAGAATGAGCAGTTCTTC.

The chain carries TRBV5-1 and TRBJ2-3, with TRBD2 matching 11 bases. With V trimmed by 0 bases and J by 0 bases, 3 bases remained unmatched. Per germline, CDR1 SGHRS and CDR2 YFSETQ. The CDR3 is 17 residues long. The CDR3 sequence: CASSLGLAGISTDTQYF. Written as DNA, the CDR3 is TGCGCCAGCAGCTTGGGACTAGCGGGGATTAGCACAGATACGCAGTATTTT.